Listed here are 27 T cell receptor beta chains from one sample, sequenced in a study of blood T cells in healthy people across ages. Then a second PCR, running roughly 7 to 11 cycles, was carried out with a sample-barcoded 5' primer and a J-beta primer mix. TCRdb called the 5' RACE reads again in MiXCR, with one record for every CDR3 protein. The sample lists around 990,000 distinct CDR3 sequences, 35% to 40% occurring once. Sequenced material: blood. These receptors came from a man aged 18-30 years in good health.

The rearrangement joins TRBV20-1 to TRBJ1-1; TRBD1 is a possible D gene (5 bases). V lost 0 bases and J 1 base, leaving 9 bases between the germline ends. Per germline, CDR1 DFQATT and CDR2 SNEGSKA (reference sequence). This CDR3 is 14 amino acids long. Here the CDR3 DNA reads TGCAGTGCTAGAGATGTCGGGGGGAACACTGAAGCTTTCTTT. It codes for CSARDVGGNTEAFF.

V gene TRBV9 combines with J gene TRBJ1-2, with 8 bases aligning to TRBD1. The CDR3 runs to 15 residues. V trimming: 3 bases; J trimming: 8 bases; junction bases outside the gene matches: 12. The germline CDR1 and CDR2 sequences are SGDLS and YYNGEE. The DNA for the CDR3 is TGTGCCAGCAGCGCAAGGACAGGGATAACGGGCGGCTACACCTTC. It translates to CASSARTGITGGYTF.

This rearrangement joins TRBV6-2 or TRBV6-3 to TRBJ1-2; 9 bases are shared with TRBD1. The CDR3 spans 13 residues. Germline loops: CDR1 MNHEY, CDR2 SVGEGT. The V segment lost 6 bases and the J segment 8 bases; nucleotides outside the gene matches: 7. The CDR3 spells CASRQQGAGGYTF. CDR3 nucleotides: TGTGCCAGCAGACAACAGGGGGCAGGAGGCTACACCTTC.

V and J are TRBV12-3 or TRBV12-4 and TRBJ1-2, with D tentatively TRBD1 (6 bases). The germline V and J ends were trimmed by 5 bases and 7 bases, with 14 bases remaining between them. CDR3 size: 13 residues. The DNA for the CDR3 is TGTGCCAGCAGTGTAACAGGGTTGCGTGGCTACACCTTC. Translated, it gives CASSVTGLRGYTF.

V and J are TRBV25-1 and TRBJ1-6; 7 bases agree with TRBD1. Losses at the gene ends were 6 bases for V and 6 bases for J; bases not matched to a gene: 2. This CDR3 region has 13 residues. Germline V lookup: CDR1 MGHDK, CDR2 SYGVNS. CDR3 sequence: CASRHRGNSPLHF. In DNA, the CDR3 is TGTGCCAGCAGGCACAGGGGTAATTCACCCCTCCACTTT.

This chain uses TRBV6-1 with TRBJ1-1; D perhaps matches TRBD1 (6 bases). Deletions cut 11 bases from V and 4 bases from J, with 11 bases between. Germline CDR1 MNHNS, CDR2 SASEGT. The CDR3 is 11 amino acids. Written as DNA, the CDR3 is TGTGCCTGCCAGGGGTCCACTGAAGCTTTCTTT. Amino acids: CACQGSTEAFF.

This clonotype was seen more than once but under ten times. The chain links TRBV18 to TRBJ2-1, with 9 bases identical to TRBD1. This CDR3 is 15 amino acids long. V shed 3 bases and J 6 bases; nucleotides not matched to a gene: 6. CDR1 is KGHSH and CDR2 is LQKENI in the germline V gene. The CDR3 DNA is TGTGCCAGCTCACCTCGGACAGGGGAGATCAATGAGCAGTTCTTC. Its translation: CASSPRTGEINEQFF. The variable domain in full, with the rest retrieved from reference TRBV18 and TRBJ2-1, is NAGVMQNPRHLVRRRGQEARLRCSPMKGHSHVYWYRQLPEEGLKFMVYLQKENIIDESGMPKERFSAEFPKEGPSILRIQQVVRGDSAAYFCASSPRTGEINEQFFGPGTRLTVL.

Only a few counts were recorded for this clonotype. The genes are TRBV29-1 and TRBJ1-5, with D maybe TRBD1 (5 bases). Germline V gene data show CDR1 as SQVTM and CDR2 as ANQGSEA. CDR3 size: 14 residues. V lost 0 bases to trimming and J lost 7 bases, with 13 bases between them. The CDR3 spells CSVEDGAGRQPQHF. For the CDR3, the DNA is TGCAGCGTTGAAGATGGGGCAGGGAGGCAGCCCCAGCATTTT.

A few counts support this clonotype. This rearrangement joins TRBV27 to TRBJ1-4; D gene ambiguous. Trimming removed 5 bases at V and 5 bases at J, with 12 bases between. There are 14 residues in the CDR3. Germline CDR1 is MNHEY and CDR2 is SMNVEV (reference sequence). CDR3 amino acids: CASSPQPLNEKLFF. DNA for the CDR3: TGTGCCAGCAGTCCTCAACCCCTCAATGAAAAACTGTTTTTT.

This chain connects TRBV20-1 to TRBJ2-7; D perhaps matches TRBD2 (6 bases). This CDR3 is 13 amino acids long. In germline, CDR1 is DFQATT, CDR2 SNEGSKA (reference sequence). Trimming pared 1 base from V and 10 bases from J, leaving 17 bases between. DNA for the CDR3: TGCAGTGCTAGAGGTCAGCATAGGGAGGCCCAGTACTTC. Amino acids: CSARGQHREAQYF.

Only a few counts were recorded for this clonotype. The gene calls are TRBV3-1 and TRBJ2-1; 7 nucleotides align to TRBD1. The junction had 16 bases not matched to a gene; V was cut back by 7 bases and J by 10 bases. CDR1 and CDR2 from the germline V gene are LGHDT and YNNKEL (reference sequence). CDR3 size: 15 residues. The CDR3 DNA reads as TGTGCCAGCACCCGAAGGGGGCCGGGGAATGGCGAGCAGTTCTTC. This sequence encodes CASTRRGPGNGEQFF.

J is TRBJ2-1 and V is TRBV7-9; no firm D call. The CDR3 contains 10 residues. The ends were cut back, 3 bases at V and 10 bases at J, with 4 bases in the middle. Germline CDR1 is SEHNR and CDR2 is FQNEAQ (reference sequence). This CDR3 is CASSFLEQFF. CDR3 DNA sequence: TGTGCCAGCAGCTTCCTAGAGCAGTTCTTC.

The chain employs TRBV5-6 and TRBJ1-2, with D unclear. The V and J ends lost 6 bases and 3 bases respectively, with 12 bases between them. There are 13 residues in the CDR3. In germline, CDR1 is SGHDT, CDR2 YYEEEE. In DNA form, the CDR3 reads TGTGCCAGCAACAAGGACGCCTACTATGGCTACACCTTC. This gives the protein CASNKDAYYGYTF.

Regarding this clonotype: One end of the junction varies from germline; a read error may be responsible. The V gene is TRBV3-1, the J gene TRBJ1-3, with D possibly being TRBD1 (5 bases). This CDR3 comprises 14 residues. Germline loops: CDR1 LGHDT, CDR2 YNNKEL (reference sequence). Here the CDR3 reads CTSSQDSYGNTIYF. For the CDR3, the DNA is TGTACCAGCAGCCAAGACAGCTATGGAAACACCATATATTTT.

This chain connects TRBV5-1 to TRBJ2-5; 10 nucleotides match TRBD1. This CDR3 is built from 15 residues. The V gene end was trimmed by 4 bases and the J gene end by 11 bases; junction bases not matched to a gene: 14. Germline-derived CDR1 and CDR2 are SGHRS and YFSETQ. The CDR3 bases are TGCGCCAGCAGCACGGGACAGGGGATGAGCAATGAGCAGTACTTC. Translated: CASSTGQGMSNEQYF.

The gene calls are TRBV2 and TRBJ2-5, with D perhaps assigned TRBD1 or TRBD2 (5 bases each). The CDR3 contains 11 residues. CDR1 is SNHLY, CDR2 FYNNEI, per germline. The V and J ends lost 4 bases and 11 bases respectively, with 11 bases between them. The chain's CDR3 is CASSVVGEQYF. The CDR3 DNA reads TGTGCCAGCAGTGTGGTGGGGGAGCAGTACTTC. The full variable domain, in which reference TRBV2 and TRBJ2-5 provide the parts outside the CDR3, is EPEVTQTPSHQVTQMGQEVILRCVPISNHLYFYWYRQILGQKVEFLVSFYNNEISEKSEIFDDQFSVERPDGSNFTLKIRSTKLEDSAMYFCASSVVGEQYFGPGTRLLVL.

The chain has TRBV20-1 and TRBJ2-7; 9 bases align to TRBD2. Germline lookup yields CDR1 DFQATT and CDR2 SNEGSKA (reference sequence). CDR3 length: 15 residues. Losses at the gene ends were 1 base for V and 0 bases for J; bases not matched to a gene: 4. CDR3 nucleotide sequence: TGCAGTGCTAGAGTTCTAGCGGGGAGCTCCTACGAGCAGTACTTC. Translation gives CSARVLAGSSYEQYF.

This chain links TRBV20-1 with TRBJ1-2, with 7 bases matching TRBD1. CDR1 is DFQATT, CDR2 SNEGSKA, per germline (reference sequence). The CDR3 spans 15 residues. V was clipped by 2 bases and J by 4 bases; unmatched bases: 10. The CDR3 nucleotides are TGCAGTGCTAGATCCGCAGGGGGTGAGGGCTATGGCTACACCTTC. Protein: CSARSAGGEGYGYTF.

The V call is TRBV4-2, the J call TRBJ1-4, with D possibly matching TRBD1 (5 bases). This CDR3 has 16 residues. Germline V gene lookup returns CDR1 LGHNA and CDR2 YNFKEQ. V was clipped by 4 bases and J by 6 bases, with 18 bases between them. This CDR3 is CASSRPPTARDEKLFF. The CDR3 DNA sequence: TGTGCCAGCAGCCGTCCCCCGACAGCGCGAGATGAAAAACTGTTTTTT.

The rearrangement joins TRBV30 to TRBJ1-1; TRBD1 matches 8 bases. Germline V gene data show CDR1 as GTSNPN and CDR2 as SVGIG (reference sequence). Unmatched junction bases numbered 7, after V lost 2 bases and J lost 5 bases. The CDR3 extends over 14 amino acids. CDR3 sequence (DNA): TGTGCCTGGAGTTTGACAGGGGCGAGGACTGAAGCTTTCTTT. Translated: CAWSLTGARTEAFF.

A few counts support this clonotype. The chain joins TRBV29-1 to TRBJ2-7; D unresolved. The DNA end is more similar to TRBJ2-5, so the J call may be wrong. Germline V gene sequence: CDR1 SQVTM, CDR2 ANQGSEA. CDR3 length: 11 amino acids. As DNA, the CDR3 is TGCAGCGTTGAATACCTTAAGACCCAGTACTTC. Amino acids: CSVEYLKTQYF.

The chain uses TRBV6-2 or TRBV6-3 and TRBJ2-5, with 12 positions matching TRBD2. This CDR3 region has 15 residues. Germline V lookup: CDR1 MNHEY, CDR2 SVGEGT. The J segment lost 11 bases and the V segment lost 5 bases, leaving 12 bases of the junction unmatched. The CDR3 is CASSLAGGVINEQYF. The CDR3 DNA reads TGTGCCAGCAGTCTAGCGGGGGGGGTCATCAATGAGCAGTACTTC.

This clonotype was recorded a few times. The rearrangement uses TRBV20-1 and TRBJ1-5; TRBD1 might be the D (5 bases). This CDR3 is built from 15 residues. The V end lost 5 bases, the J end lost 2 bases, and 16 bases lay between the germline ends. CDR1 and CDR2 (germline): DFQATT, SNEGSKA (reference sequence). The chain's CDR3 is CSAPGGAEGNQPQHF. DNA of the CDR3: TGCAGTGCTCCCGGCGGGGCTGAGGGCAATCAGCCCCAGCATTTT.

This clonotype was observed a single time. A read error may explain this, as a much larger clone is one base away. As DNA, the CDR3 is TGTGCCAGCAGGTCCTGGGGGGAGACCCAGTACTTC. Protein product: CASRSWGETQYF. This chain joins TRBV12-3 or TRBV12-4 and TRBJ2-5; the D gene could be TRBD1 or TRBD2 (5 bases each). V was cut by 6 bases and J by 5 bases, with 10 bases left in between. The CDR3 extends over 12 amino acids.

The chain links TRBV15 to TRBJ1-5; D is unclear. Germline CDR1 LNHNV, CDR2 YYDKDF (reference sequence). V was clipped by 8 bases and J by 3 bases, with 17 bases between them. The CDR3 loop spans 15 amino acids. This chain's CDR3 is CATGLDCSSNQPQHF. The CDR3 bases are TGTGCCACCGGCCTAGACTGCTCATCCAATCAGCCCCAGCATTTT.

The V and J genes are TRBV10-3 and TRBJ1-1, with TRBD1 matching 7 bases. The ends lost 4 bases at V and 4 bases at J; junction bases unmatched: 6. CDR3 length equals 14 residues. Germline CDR1 ENHRY, CDR2 SYGVKD. CDR3 DNA: TGTGCCATCAGTGGCGCAGGGGGGGTCACTGAAGCTTTCTTT. Amino acid sequence: CAISGAGGVTEAFF.

The chain couples TRBV5-5 to TRBJ1-4, with D tentatively TRBD1 (6 bases). CDR3 size: 16 residues. The V gene lost 3 bases and the J gene lost 7 bases, with 19 bases spanning the gap. Germline V gene data show CDR1 as SGHKS and CDR2 as YYEKEE (reference sequence). This CDR3 reads CASSSNSAGQIEKLFF. CDR3 DNA sequence: TGTGCCAGCAGCTCAAACTCCGCGGGACAAATTGAAAAACTGTTTTTT.